The next 19 T cell receptor beta chains were all read from a single sample in a study of identical twins. MiXCR, run by TCRdb on the 5' RACE reads, gives a single entry per CDR3 protein. This sample has hundreds of thousands of distinct CDR3 sequences, with 6.1% found just once. Input material: naive T cells sorted from blood. Receptor source: a man aged 18 to 30 in good health.

This clonotype was picked up many times. This sequence joins TRBV20-1 and TRBJ1-4; 9 positions match TRBD1. From germline, CDR1 is DFQATT and CDR2 SNEGSKA (reference sequence). The CDR3 length is 14 residues. V lost 0 bases and J lost 5; bases outside the gene matches: 1. CDR3 DNA: TGCAGTGCTAGAGAGGACAGGGGAAATGAAAAACTGTTTTTT. It codes for CSAREDRGNEKLFF.

This clonotype was seen ten or more times. This sequence joins TRBV4-2 and TRBJ1-1; the D gene is possibly TRBD1 (5 bases). CDR1 and CDR2 from the germline V gene are LGHNA and YNFKEQ. Trimming cost V 4 bases and J 4 bases, with 13 bases left between them. This CDR3 comprises 14 residues. The CDR3 loop reads CASSPPGHLTEAFF. The CDR3 DNA sequence: TGTGCCAGCAGCCCCCCGGGGCATCTCACTGAAGCTTTCTTT.

This clonotype has a handful of counts. The chain has TRBV7-2 and TRBJ2-2, with D possibly being TRBD1 (7 bases). The CDR3 is 15 residues long. Trimming left V 5 bases short and J 4 bases short, with 14 bases between. Germline assignment: CDR1 SGHTA and CDR2 FQGNSA. This CDR3 reads CASSTRQGGTGELFF. Here the CDR3 DNA reads TGTGCCAGCAGCACTCGACAGGGAGGCACCGGGGAGCTGTTTTTT.

This clonotype was recorded many times. The V and J genes are TRBV3-1 and TRBJ2-7; the D call may be TRBD1 or TRBD2 (6 bases each). V dropped 5 bases and J dropped 0 bases, with 8 bases sitting between them. Germline V gene data show CDR1 as LGHDT and CDR2 as YNNKEL (reference sequence). The CDR3 is 13 residues long. CDR3 sequence: CASSAGHSYEQYF. The DNA of the CDR3 is TGTGCCAGCAGCGCGGGACACTCCTACGAGCAGTACTTC.

This clonotype has more than one count but fewer than ten. The chain is built from TRBV19 and TRBJ1-2; D unresolved. Germline CDR1 and CDR2: LNHDA and SQIVND (reference sequence). Trimming pared 4 bases from V and 8 bases from J, leaving 8 bases between. CDR3 length equals 11 residues. The CDR3 spells CASSTFGGYTF. The CDR3, as DNA: TGTGCCAGTAGTACTTTTGGGGGCTACACCTTC.

The chain combines TRBV7-2 with TRBJ2-7, with D maybe TRBD2 (6 bases). The CDR3 totals 13 residues. Trimming stripped 4 bases from V and 4 bases from J, with 11 bases between. CDR1 and CDR2 from the germline V gene are SGHTA and FQGNSA. The CDR3 nucleotides read TGTGCCAGCAGCTGGGGGGAGTCGTACGAGCAGTACTTC. This gives the protein CASSWGESYEQYF.

There are many counts of this clonotype. V usage is TRBV10-3 and J usage is TRBJ1-3; tentatively, D is TRBD1 (6 bases). Germline V gene lookup returns CDR1 ENHRY and CDR2 SYGVKD. V was clipped by 0 bases and J by 7 bases, with 10 bases between them. The CDR3 consists of 14 residues. Written as DNA, the CDR3 is TGTGCCATCAGTGAGTCGAACAGGGTGAACACCATATATTTT. Encoded protein: CAISESNRVNTIYF.

This rearrangement joins TRBV12-3 or TRBV12-4 to TRBJ2-1; D might be TRBD1 (5 bases). CDR3 length: 12 amino acids. V dropped 4 bases and J dropped 8 bases, with 9 bases sitting between them. The CDR3 nucleotides read TGTGCCAGCAGTTCAGGGTTCGATGAGCAGTTCTTC. Protein product: CASSSGFDEQFF.

The chain has TRBV5-6 and TRBJ2-4; TRBD1 matches at 8 bases. With V trimmed by 3 bases and J by 7 bases, 12 bases remained unmatched. Germline V gene data show CDR1 as SGHDT and CDR2 as YYEEEE. The CDR3 spans 16 residues. As DNA, the CDR3 is TGTGCCAGCAGCTCCCCCATGGGGACAGGAAGGAACATTCAGTACTTC. It codes for CASSSPMGTGRNIQYF.

In its sample, this clonotype was seen many times. The chain combines TRBV12-3 or TRBV12-4 with TRBJ2-1, with 8 bases fitting TRBD2. This CDR3 contains 13 residues. V lost 6 bases, J lost 5 bases, and 3 bases stayed unmatched. The CDR3 nucleotides are TGTGCCAGCAGGGAACTAGCGGACAATGAGCAGTTCTTC. This codes for CASRELADNEQFF.

This clonotype was seen many times. This sequence joins TRBV20-1 and TRBJ2-5; 7 bases map to TRBD1. The germline V gene has CDR1 DFQATT and CDR2 SNEGSKA (reference sequence). The CDR3 totals 15 residues. Trimming took 0 bases from V and 3 from J; bases not matched to a gene: 7. The CDR3 DNA sequence: TGCAGTGCTAGAGATCGTAGACAGGGCAAAGAGACCCAGTACTTC. Translating it yields CSARDRRQGKETQYF.

This clonotype was recorded many times. The chain recombines TRBV7-9 with TRBJ1-1; D not resolved. CDR1 SEHNR and CDR2 FQNEAQ come from the germline V gene (reference sequence). The CDR3 loop spans 15 amino acids. The V end lost 5 bases, the J end lost 2 bases, and 15 bases lay between the germline ends. The CDR3 nucleotides are TGTGCCAGCAGCCCCCGGGTTGGGGAAAACACTGAAGCTTTCTTT. As protein: CASSPRVGENTEAFF.

Many counts were recorded for this clonotype. The chain carries TRBV27 and TRBJ2-7; tentatively, D is TRBD1 (5 bases). This CDR3 has 14 amino acids. From germline, CDR1 is MNHEY and CDR2 SMNVEV (reference sequence). The V and J ends lost 2 bases and 0 bases respectively, with 8 bases between them. CDR3 in amino acids: CASSLLRGSYEQYF. Here the CDR3 DNA reads TGTGCCAGCAGTTTACTAAGGGGCTCCTACGAGCAGTACTTC.

This clonotype was detected many times. DNA of the CDR3: TGTGCCAGCAGTTTAGCGGGGGCTAGCGGGAGTGGGTCCTACAATGAGCAGTTCTTC. Amino acid sequence: CASSLAGASGSGSYNEQFF. The rearrangement links TRBV12-3 or TRBV12-4 to TRBJ2-1; 10 bases fit TRBD2. There are 19 residues in the CDR3. V was pared by 0 bases and J by 1 base, with 9 bases of the junction left unmatched.

This rearrangement joins TRBV14 to TRBJ1-1; no firm D call. The V gene's germline CDR1 is SGHDN and CDR2 FVKESK. The CDR3 totals 12 residues. V gave up 6 bases and J gave up 5 bases, with 10 bases separating them. As DNA, the CDR3 is TGTGCCAGCAGTCCTTTTGGGACTGAAGCTTTCTTT. It yields the protein CASSPFGTEAFF. Complete variable domain (other parts from reference TRBV14 and TRBJ1-1): EAGVTQFPSHSVIEKGQTVTLRCDPISGHDNLYWYRRVMGKEIKFLLHFVKESKQDESGMPNNRFLAERTGGTYSTLKVQPAELEDSGVYFCASSPFGTEAFFGQGTRLTVV.

This clonotype was seen at least ten times. V and J are TRBV10-3 and TRBJ2-1; maybe TRBD2 (5 bases). The V and J ends lost 8 bases and 1 base respectively, with 6 bases between them. Germline CDR1 and CDR2: ENHRY and SYGVKD. This CDR3 has 12 residues. This CDR3 is CAIRGSYNEQFF. The CDR3 DNA reads as TGTGCCATCCGAGGGTCCTACAATGAGCAGTTCTTC.

The chain employs TRBV12-3 or TRBV12-4 and TRBJ1-2, with D hard to call. This CDR3 comprises 14 residues. V was clipped by 5 bases and J by 1 base, with 11 bases between them. The CDR3 loop is CASSDDGINYGYTF. The CDR3 region has the DNA TGTGCCAGCAGTGACGACGGAATTAACTATGGCTACACCTTC.

This clonotype was seen repeatedly, ten times or more. The chain uses TRBV10-3 and TRBJ2-1; D not certain. The germline V gene encodes CDR1 ENHRY and CDR2 SYGVKD. V shed 4 bases and J shed 7 bases, with 5 bases lying between them. There are 11 residues in the CDR3. CDR3 loop: CAISGANEQFF. CDR3 sequence (DNA): TGTGCCATCAGTGGTGCTAATGAGCAGTTCTTC.

This clonotype was recorded a few times. The chain is built from TRBV7-9 and TRBJ2-2; perhaps D is TRBD1 or TRBD2 (5 bases each). The V gene's germline CDR1 is SEHNR and CDR2 FQNEAQ (reference sequence). The V and J ends lost 5 bases and 4 bases respectively, with 11 bases between them. The CDR3 runs 14 residues. The CDR3 DNA follows: TGTGCCAGCAGCCGACAGAGCGGCACCGGGGAGCTGTTTTTT. Translation gives CASSRQSGTGELFF.